This TCR beta chain was sequenced during a study of long-term antiretroviral therapy in people with HIV. Study summary: By about a decade, the earliest samples predate the 2015 immediate-ART recommendation.

Study-wide results and caveats: Researchers lacked any data on ART adherence, viral resistance or therapy changes. Relative to transplant donor controls, diversity remained lower despite increasing after ART.

Samples were assayed with immunoSEQ v3.0 at survey level. TCRdb's copy holds only in-frame clones and misses some; the assay was immunoSEQ multiplex PCR. The sample has approximately 17,000 clones; roughly 88% are singletons. As for this clone: What it binds is not known.

There were no participants with HIV treated outside the United States. The CDR3 is made up of 12 amino acids. Germline V gene lookup returns CDR1 SGHAT and CDR2 FQNNGV. V lost 5 bases to trimming and J lost 7 bases, with 11 bases between them. This sequence was found in a man aged 50 or older with HIV. Sequencing used unsorted PBMCs, obtained 0.7 years before starting antiretroviral therapy. This chain connects TRBV11-2 to TRBJ1-1; no firm D call. CDR3 bases: TGTGCCAGCAGCCAGCCCGGGAATGAAGCTTTCTTT. Encoded protein: CASSQPGNEAFF.